The clone carrying this TCR beta chain was seen many times. Using its own MiXCR run on the 5' RACE reads, TCRdb lists one record per CDR3 protein. This repertoire shows about 59,000 distinct CDR3 sequences, roughly 3.5% found once; its top ten account for 3.1%. With V trimmed by 5 bases and J by 5 bases, 7 bases remained unmatched. The CDR3 is 16 residues long. CDR1 is KGHSH and CDR2 is LQKENI in the germline V gene. The data stem from a study of neurological immune-mediated disorders. The wider study: Multiple sclerosis patients numbering around 35 comprised roughly 31 relapsing-remitting and 3 secondary progressive patients.

2 million unsorted PBMCs were stored in RNAlater at -80 °C before RNA extraction. This chain links TRBV18 with TRBJ2-1; 12 positions agree with TRBD1. The sequence was obtained from a woman aged 25 to 45 with multiple sclerosis. Sample: PBMCs. The CDR3 bases are TGTGCCAGCTCATTATCCGGGACAGGGGGCCACAATGAGCAGTTCTTC. Protein sequence: CASSLSGTGGHNEQFF.